The 20 T cell receptor beta chains presented below share a single source sample, sequenced in a study of cytomegalovirus exposure and HLA in healthy donors. The study ran its PCR with 60 Vbeta and 13 Jbeta primers. The table came from immunoSEQ multiplex PCR; TCRdb's copy has only in-frame clones and leaves some out. Of 100,000 to 150,000 clones in the sample, 74% are singletons; the top ten hold nearly 6%. Sequencing used PBMCs. These receptors came from a woman between 50 and 59 years old in good health and CMV-seropositive.

V is TRBV7-2 and J is TRBJ2-2, with D unresolved. Trimming stripped 5 bases from V and 1 base from J, with 17 bases between. Germline loops: CDR1 SGHTA, CDR2 FQGNSA. The CDR3 contains 17 residues. The CDR3 region is CASSPNVGRWNTGELFF. CDR3 coding DNA: TGTGCCAGCAGCCCCAACGTGGGCAGATGGAACACCGGGGAGCTGTTTTTT.

The chain recombines TRBV6-6 with TRBJ1-2; 9 bases match TRBD1. Germline values: CDR1 MNHNY, CDR2 SVGAGI (reference sequence). V lost 4 bases, J lost 5 bases, and 8 bases stayed unmatched. The CDR3 consists of 15 residues. CDR3 coding DNA: TGTGCCAGCAGTTCTCCGGGACAGGGACGGTATGGCTACACCTTC. This encodes CASSSPGQGRYGYTF.

V is TRBV5-1 and J is TRBJ2-5; maybe TRBD2 (6 bases). Per germline, CDR1 SGHRS and CDR2 YFSETQ. V was clipped by 1 base and J by 4 bases, with 14 bases between them. The CDR3 has 15 amino acids. CDR3: CASSLSGGALETQYF. The CDR3 nucleotides read TGCGCCAGCAGCTTGTCAGGAGGGGCATTAGAGACCCAGTACTTC.

This clone has a handful of counts. The rearrangement uses TRBV14 and TRBJ2-2; 13 bases align to TRBD2. The length of the CDR3 is 15 residues. V lost 5 bases and J lost 4; bases outside the gene matches: 1. CDR1 and CDR2 from the germline V gene are SGHDN and FVKESK. This CDR3 reads CASSRTSGGTGELFF. In DNA form, the CDR3 reads TGTGCCAGCAGCAGGACTAGCGGGGGCACCGGGGAGCTGTTTTTT.

This chain uses TRBV5-8 with TRBJ2-3, with 7 bases that match TRBD2. Trimming cost V 7 bases and J 0 bases; bases outside gene matches: 11. Germline lookup yields CDR1 SGHTS and CDR2 YDEGEE. The CDR3 is made up of 16 amino acids. CDR3 sequence: CASLPGWRGSTDTQYF. As DNA, the CDR3 is TGTGCCAGCCTCCCGGGGTGGCGGGGGAGCACAGATACGCAGTATTTT.

The V and J genes are TRBV4-1 and TRBJ1-1; D gene unclear. The CDR3 sequence is 17 residues long. V lost 0 bases and J lost 0, with 14 bases in between. The germline gives CDR1 MGHRA, CDR2 YSYEKL. DNA for the CDR3: TGCGCCAGCAGCCAAGATGGGTGGGAGGCAATGAACACTGAAGCTTTCTTT. This sequence encodes CASSQDGWEAMNTEAFF.

This sequence joins TRBV5-4 and TRBJ2-6; TRBD2 matches at 12 bases. Germline assignment: CDR1 SGHNT and CDR2 YYREEE (reference sequence). J gave up 0 bases and V 0 bases, and 7 bases lay outside the gene matches. The CDR3 is made up of 20 amino acids. The CDR3 nucleotides are TGTGCCAGCAGCTTGGGGGTACTAGCGGGGGGAAACTCTGGGGCCAACGTCCTGACTTTC. Translation: CASSLGVLAGGNSGANVLTF.

The V gene is TRBV4-1, the J gene TRBJ1-6, with D perhaps TRBD1 (5 bases). Trimming shortened V by 0 bases and J by 11 bases, and 14 bases separated the two germline ends. There are 15 residues in the CDR3. Germline CDR1 reads MGHRA; CDR2 reads YSYEKL. The CDR3 protein is CASSQDRGKPTPLHF. The CDR3 DNA follows: TGCGCCAGCAGCCAAGATCGGGGGAAACCCACACCCCTCCACTTT.

The chain carries TRBV29-1 and TRBJ1-1, with D possibly matching TRBD1 (5 bases). V was trimmed by 5 bases and J by 8 bases, leaving 9 bases between them. Germline V gene lookup returns CDR1 SQVTM and CDR2 ANQGSEA. This CDR3 region has 10 residues. This chain's CDR3 is CSVLDMEAFF. The CDR3 bases are TGCAGCGTTTTGGACATGGAAGCTTTCTTT.

A single count supports this clone. The chain carries TRBV29-1 and TRBJ1-4; D unclear. CDR1 is SQVTM and CDR2 is ANQGSEA in the germline V gene. Trimming cost V 7 bases and J 0 bases, with 6 bases left between them. The CDR3 consists of 12 residues. Here the CDR3 DNA reads TGCAGCGCCGGGACAACTAATGAAAAACTGTTTTTT. Translating gives CSAGTTNEKLFF.

The chain combines TRBV4-2 with TRBJ1-2; D call uncertain. In germline, CDR1 is LGHNA, CDR2 YNFKEQ. V was clipped by 4 bases and J by 3 bases, with 15 bases between them. There are 15 residues in the CDR3. The CDR3 reads CASSPGVGEYYGYTF. The CDR3 region has the DNA TGTGCCAGCAGCCCCGGAGTGGGAGAGTACTATGGCTACACCTTC.

V usage is TRBV27 and J usage is TRBJ2-5, with 7 bases fitting TRBD2. The CDR3 loop spans 14 amino acids. Unmatched junction bases numbered 8, after V lost 5 bases and J lost 5 bases. Germline assignment: CDR1 MNHEY and CDR2 SMNVEV (reference sequence). CDR3 protein: CASSPSWRGETQYF. For the CDR3, the DNA is TGTGCCAGCAGTCCGAGTTGGCGGGGGGAGACCCAGTACTTC.

This clone has just a few counts. V is TRBV7-2 and J is TRBJ1-6; 8 positions match TRBD1. Looked up from germline, CDR1 is SGHTA and CDR2 is FQGNSA. V lost 5 bases, J lost 0 bases, and 6 bases stayed unmatched. The CDR3 length is 17 residues. DNA for the CDR3: TGTGCCAGCAGCGTTGGACAGGGTAGCTCCTATAATTCACCCCTCCACTTT. It codes for CASSVGQGSSYNSPLHF.

V and J are TRBV2 and TRBJ1-1, with D possibly TRBD1 on 5 matching bases. This CDR3 is 14 amino acids long. The germline V and J ends were trimmed by 3 bases and 8 bases, with 16 bases remaining between them. In germline, CDR1 is SNHLY, CDR2 FYNNEI. Here the CDR3 reads CASSEGGPLGEAFF. The DNA of the CDR3 is TGTGCCAGCAGTGAGGGGGGACCCTTGGGGGAAGCTTTCTTT.

A few counts support this clone. CDR3 nucleotide sequence: TGTGCCAGCGGCCTCAGAAACACTGAAGCTTTCTTT. The encoded protein is CASGLRNTEAFF. The chain carries TRBV5-4 and TRBJ1-1, with unresolved D. Trimming removed 7 bases at V and 2 bases at J, with 9 bases between. CDR3 length equals 12 residues. Germline assignment: CDR1 SGHNT and CDR2 YYREEE (reference sequence). The variable domain in full, completed from reference TRBV5-4 and TRBJ1-1, reads ETGVTQSPTHLIKTRGQQVTLRCSSQSGHNTVSWYQQALGQGPQFIFQYYREEENGRGNFPPRFSGLQFPNYSSELNVNALELDDSALYLCASGLRNTEAFFGQGTRLTVV.

The chain links TRBV12-1 to TRBJ2-1; the DNA was not compared with TRBD1, the D call given in the table. TRBV12-1 is described as a pseudogene. There are 9 residues in the CDR3. CDR3 protein: CASRGWAFF. The CDR3 nucleotides are TGTGCCAGCAGGGGCTGGGCCTTCTTC.

The chain carries TRBV5-1 and TRBJ2-5, with D unresolved. Trimming stripped 2 bases from V and 0 bases from J, with 5 bases between. The germline CDR1 and CDR2 sequences are SGHRS and YFSETQ. This CDR3 contains 13 residues. For the CDR3, the DNA is TGCGCCAGCAGCTTCAGTTACCAAGAGACCCAGTACTTC. It is translated as CASSFSYQETQYF.

The chain combines TRBV19 with TRBJ1-6; weak D call: TRBD1 (6 bases). Trimming removed 7 bases at V and 2 bases at J, with 12 bases between. CDR1 LNHDA and CDR2 SQIVND come from the germline V gene (reference sequence). This CDR3 has 15 residues. The DNA for the CDR3 is TGTGCCAGTAAGTCAGCAGGGGCCTATAATTCACCCCTCCACTTT. Amino acid sequence: CASKSAGAYNSPLHF.

This clone was counted ten times or more. This chain uses TRBV5-6 with TRBJ1-4; D perhaps matches TRBD1 (5 bases). The CDR3 totals 11 residues. The V gene lost 5 bases and the J gene lost 7 bases, with 6 bases spanning the gap. Germline V gives CDR1 SGHDT, CDR2 YYEEEE. Here the CDR3 reads CASSRGEKLFF. For the CDR3, the DNA is TGTGCCAGCAGTAGGGGTGAAAAACTGTTTTTT.

This clone has more than one count but fewer than ten. The chain has TRBV6-1 and TRBJ1-5; D is ambiguous. V lost 7 bases, J lost 4 bases, and 14 bases lay in between. CDR1 is MNHNS and CDR2 is SASEGT in the germline V gene. The CDR3 is 14 residues long. The CDR3 reads CASMGWGGNQPQHF. CDR3 bases: TGTGCCAGCATGGGGTGGGGAGGTAATCAGCCCCAGCATTTT.